A few counts support the clone carrying this T cell receptor beta chain. Per the germline V gene, CDR1 is LGHNA and CDR2 is YNFKEQ. The ends were cut back, 0 bases at V and 0 bases at J, with 9 bases in the middle. The CDR3 runs to 15 residues. These data come from a study of blood T cell repertoires in COVID-19. Repertoires were generated with immunoSEQ multiplex PCR, while TCRdb's copy carries only in-frame clones and drops some. The sample gives about 210,000 clones, around 90% of which show up once; roughly 7.2% is in the top ten. The sequencing sample was made of PBMCs or T cells enriched from blood (not recorded which). This clonotype originated in a man aged 25 to 40 in a cohort exposed to, infected with or recovered from COVID-19 (not recorded which). The chain couples TRBV4-2 to TRBJ2-7; D unclear. The CDR3 here is CASSQERSFSYEQYF. CDR3 sequence (DNA): TGTGCCAGCAGCCAAGAGCGGAGTTTCTCCTACGAGCAGTACTTC.